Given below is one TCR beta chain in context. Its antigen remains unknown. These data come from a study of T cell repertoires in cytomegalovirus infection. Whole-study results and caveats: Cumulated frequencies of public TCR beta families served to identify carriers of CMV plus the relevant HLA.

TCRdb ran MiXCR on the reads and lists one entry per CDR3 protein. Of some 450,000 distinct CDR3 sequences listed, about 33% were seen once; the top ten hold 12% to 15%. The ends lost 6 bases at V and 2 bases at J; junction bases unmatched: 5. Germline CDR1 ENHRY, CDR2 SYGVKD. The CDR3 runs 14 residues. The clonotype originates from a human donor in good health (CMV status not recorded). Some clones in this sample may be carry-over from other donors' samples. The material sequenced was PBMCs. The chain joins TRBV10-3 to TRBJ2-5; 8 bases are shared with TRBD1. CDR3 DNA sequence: TGTGCCATCAGCCCCAGGGGGCAACAAGAGACCCAGTACTTC. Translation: CAISPRGQQETQYF.